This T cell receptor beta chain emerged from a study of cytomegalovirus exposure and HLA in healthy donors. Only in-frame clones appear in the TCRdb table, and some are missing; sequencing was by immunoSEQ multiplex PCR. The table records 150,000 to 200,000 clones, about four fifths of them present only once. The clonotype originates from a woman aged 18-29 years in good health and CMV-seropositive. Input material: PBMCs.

The CDR3 nucleotides are TGTGCCAGCAGTTTGGGGGGGGCCGAGTACGAGCAGTACTTC. Translating gives CASSLGGAEYEQYF. The chain carries TRBV27 and TRBJ2-7; maybe TRBD2 (7 bases). CDR3 length: 14 amino acids. The germline V gene encodes CDR1 MNHEY and CDR2 SMNVEV (reference sequence). Trimming took off 3 bases at V and 4 bases at J, with 13 bases between the two ends.